This entry lists 14 T cell receptor beta chains sequenced from one sample in a study of metastatic and nonmetastatic thyroid tumors. Every patient was untreated before thyroid surgery. MiXCR was used by TCRdb to re-call the PCR reads. The data hold about 31,000 clones, with about 21% observed a single time. The sample was blood. Every receptor here comes from a female donor with papillary thyroid cancer or a benign thyroid nodule (not recorded which). Some clones in this sample may be carry-over from other donors' samples.

Of note for this clone: The conserved phenylalanine or tryptophan is not found at the CDR3 terminus, so this likely reflects a read error. The chain joins TRBV27 to TRBJ2-3; D is perhaps TRBD2 (5 bases). Germline CDR1 is MNHEY and CDR2 is SMNVEV (reference sequence). V lost 4 bases and J lost 4, with 18 bases in between. The CDR3 length is 16 residues. The CDR3 here is CASSWTRGRSPDTQYI. The CDR3 DNA reads as TGTGCCAGCAGTTGGACCCGGGGAAGGAGCCCAGATACGCAGTATATT.

This clone was found many times. This chain connects TRBV5-4 to TRBJ2-3, with 9 bases matching TRBD1. The germline gives CDR1 SGHNT, CDR2 YYREEE (reference sequence). The CDR3 is made up of 15 amino acids. V shed 5 bases, J shed 5 bases, and the junction held 9 bases outside the gene matches. The CDR3 DNA follows: TGTGCCAGCAGGTTCGGACAGGGGTTTCAAGATACGCAGTATTTT. It is translated as CASRFGQGFQDTQYF.

There are many counts of this clone. The rearrangement uses TRBV7-9 and TRBJ2-2, with D possibly being TRBD1 (5 bases). Germline loops: CDR1 SEHNR, CDR2 FQNEAQ (reference sequence). This CDR3 is built from 17 residues. Deletions cut 3 bases from V and 7 bases from J, with 21 bases between. CDR3 amino acids: CASSFISGQGMIGELFF. CDR3 DNA sequence: TGTGCCAGCAGCTTTATATCTGGCCAGGGAATGATCGGGGAGCTGTTTTTT.

This clone was detected only a few times. Relative to the germline gene, one junction end is altered; a read error may explain this. The rearrangement links TRBV6-1 to TRBJ2-7; 11 bases line up with TRBD2. Germline lookup yields CDR1 MNHNS and CDR2 SASEGT. CDR3 length: 15 residues. CDR3: CAISTIAGGPYEQYF. In DNA, the CDR3 is TGTGCCATCAGTACCATAGCGGGAGGGCCATACGAGCAGTACTTC.

V gene TRBV16 combines with J gene TRBJ1-1; tentative D call: TRBD1 (5 bases). CDR3 length equals 14 residues. The V and J ends lost 4 bases and 6 bases respectively, with 15 bases between them. Germline values: CDR1 KGHSY, CDR2 FQNENV. CDR3 nucleotides: TGTGCCAGCAGCCGGGACGGATCGAATGCTGAAGCTTTCTTT. Protein product: CASSRDGSNAEAFF.

Many counts were recorded for this clone. DNA for the CDR3: TGTGCCAGCAGTCTTAAGAACGGGGGCAATGAGCAGTTCTTC. Translating gives CASSLKNGGNEQFF. The rearrangement joins TRBV6-4 to TRBJ2-1; D might be TRBD2 (6 bases). The CDR3 is made up of 14 amino acids. Trimming shortened V by 5 bases and J by 6 bases, and 14 bases separated the two germline ends. From germline, CDR1 is MRHNA and CDR2 SNTAGT.

This clone has ten or more counts. V usage is TRBV12-3 or TRBV12-4 and J usage is TRBJ1-2; D remains unclear. This CDR3 contains 13 residues. V lost 7 bases and J lost 5, with 14 bases in between. CDR3 bases: TGTGCCAGCAACGAACTGGGCTCTTATGGCTACACCTTC. Protein: CASNELGSYGYTF.

This clone was recorded a few times. The genes are TRBV7-6 and TRBJ2-1; 9 bases map to TRBD1. The trim removed 5 bases at V and 10 bases at J, leaving 0 bases unmatched. There are 11 residues in the CDR3. Germline values: CDR1 SGHVS, CDR2 FNYEAQ. The CDR3 here is CASSTGGEQFF. The CDR3 nucleotides read TGTGCCAGCAGCACAGGGGGCGAGCAGTTCTTC.

This clone was observed a handful of times. The chain joins TRBV6-2 or TRBV6-3 to TRBJ2-7; 8 nucleotides agree with TRBD2. In germline, CDR1 is MNHEY, CDR2 SVGEGT. This CDR3 is built from 16 residues. Losses at the gene ends were 1 base for V and 7 bases for J; bases not matched to a gene: 12. DNA for the CDR3: TGTGCCAGCAGTTACTTACGAGCGGGAGCGAGGGGAGAGCAGTACTTC. Protein sequence: CASSYLRAGARGEQYF.

This clone was seen just once. The V call is TRBV20-1, the J call TRBJ1-2; D remains unclear. Germline loops: CDR1 DFQATT, CDR2 SNEGSKA (reference sequence). V was cut by 6 bases and J by 8 bases, with 13 bases left in between. This CDR3 comprises 11 residues. CDR3 protein: CSAESSRGYTF. For the CDR3, the DNA is TGCAGTGCGGAATCATCGCGGGGCTACACCTTC.

The sample holds many counts of this clone. J is TRBJ1-5 and V is TRBV3-1; maybe TRBD1 (5 bases). The germline gives CDR1 LGHDT, CDR2 YNNKEL (reference sequence). The CDR3 sequence is 16 residues long. V lost 1 base and J 6 bases, leaving 16 bases between the germline ends. CDR3 protein: CASSQGSTERGQPQHF. CDR3 nucleotide sequence: TGTGCCAGCAGCCAAGGATCGACAGAGCGAGGTCAGCCCCAGCATTTT.

This clone was observed a handful of times. The chain employs TRBV15 and TRBJ2-7; D may be TRBD1 or TRBD2 (7 bases each). V lost 1 base to trimming and J lost 4 bases, with 17 bases between them. From germline, CDR1 is LNHNV and CDR2 YYDKDF (reference sequence). The CDR3 runs to 16 residues. CDR3 residues: CATSRGGAGGEYEQYF. Here the CDR3 DNA reads TGTGCCACCAGCAGAGGAGGGGCAGGGGGGGAGTACGAGCAGTACTTC. The full variable domain, its missing parts supplied by reference TRBV15 and TRBJ2-7, is DAMVIQNPRYQVTQFGKPVTLSCSQTLNHNVMYWYQQKSSQAPKLLFHYYDKDFNNEADTPDNFQSRRPNTSFCFLDIRSPGLGDTAMYLCATSRGGAGGEYEQYFGPGTRLTVT.

This clone occurred many times. The V call is TRBV9, the J call TRBJ1-1; D gene unclear. V dropped 1 base and J dropped 6 bases, with 13 bases sitting between them. The CDR3 sequence is 14 residues long. Looked up from germline, CDR1 is SGDLS and CDR2 is YYNGEE. The CDR3: CASSVTPRSPEAFF. In nucleotides, the CDR3 is TGTGCCAGCAGCGTAACCCCACGGTCGCCTGAAGCTTTCTTT.

V gene TRBV11-3 combines with J gene TRBJ1-1, with D possibly being TRBD1 (6 bases). V lost 5 bases and J lost 3, with 13 bases in between. The CDR3 length is 14 residues. Germline CDR1 SGHNT, CDR2 YENEEA. CDR3 residues: CASSPQGRYTEAFF. CDR3 bases: TGTGCCAGCAGCCCTCAGGGGCGGTACACTGAAGCTTTCTTT.